The clone carrying this TCR beta chain was detected once. Germline V gives CDR1 SGDLS, CDR2 YYNGEE. With V trimmed by 3 bases and J by 2 bases, 2 bases remained unmatched. The CDR3 is 15 amino acids. These data originate in a study of shared clonotypes between healthy human individuals. Naive CD45RA+ and memory CD45RA-negative subsets were split from CD4+ cells. Method: immunoSEQ multiplex PCR; TCRdb's copy keeps in-frame clones and lacks some. This table has more than 1,200,000 clones, roughly 98.5% appearing once. Sequenced sample: naive CD4+ T cells sorted from blood. The sample's subset: CD45RA+ positively selected. The gene calls are TRBV9 and TRBJ2-6; TRBD1 matches 7 bases. The sequence derives from a man aged 25-40 years in good health. Written as DNA, the CDR3 is TGTGCCAGCAGCGATACAGGGGCTGGGGCCAACGTCCTGACTTTC. Its translation: CASSDTGAGANVLTF. The full variable domain, rest sourced from reference TRBV9 and TRBJ2-6, is DSGVTQTPKHLITATGQRVTLRCSPRSGDLSVYWYQQSLDQGLQFLIQYYNGEERAKGNILERFSAQQFPDLHSELNLSSLELGDSALYFCASSDTGAGANVLTFGAGSRLTVL.